The following is a T cell receptor (beta chain) sequence with its context. J lost 4 bases, V lost 4 bases, and 2 bases had no gene match. Germline V gene data show CDR1 as MGHDK and CDR2 as SYGVNS. CDR3 length: 15 amino acids. This entry is derived from a study of blood T cell repertoires in COVID-19. Study background: Acute-phase and convalescent COVID-19 samples originated in the United States, Italy and Spain.

Sequencing was performed with immunoSEQ multiplex PCR; in TCRdb, only in-frame clones are kept and a portion is missing. The profile shows 50,000 to 60,000 clones, 90% of them singletons. Sequencing was done on a sample of peripheral blood. This chain joins TRBV25-1 and TRBJ2-1, with 12 positions matching TRBD2. The clonotype was recovered from a man aged 35 to 55 with acute or convalescent COVID-19. In DNA, the CDR3 is TGTGCCAGCAGTGGGACTAGCGGGATTTACAATGAGCAGTTCTTC. Amino acids: CASSGTSGIYNEQFF.